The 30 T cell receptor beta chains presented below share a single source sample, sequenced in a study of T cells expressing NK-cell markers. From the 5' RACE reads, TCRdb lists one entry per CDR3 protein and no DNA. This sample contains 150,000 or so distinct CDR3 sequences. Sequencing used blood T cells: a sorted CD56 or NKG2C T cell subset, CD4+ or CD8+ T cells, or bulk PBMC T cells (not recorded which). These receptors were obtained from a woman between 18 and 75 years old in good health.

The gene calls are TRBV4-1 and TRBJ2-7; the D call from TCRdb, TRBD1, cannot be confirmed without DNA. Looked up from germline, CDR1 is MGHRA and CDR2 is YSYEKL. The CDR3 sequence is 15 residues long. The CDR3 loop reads CASSQPTGFQGEQYF.

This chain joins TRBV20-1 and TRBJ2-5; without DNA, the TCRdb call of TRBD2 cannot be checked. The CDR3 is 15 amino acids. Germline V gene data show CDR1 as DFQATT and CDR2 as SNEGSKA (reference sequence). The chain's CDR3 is CSANTGSSGQETQYF.

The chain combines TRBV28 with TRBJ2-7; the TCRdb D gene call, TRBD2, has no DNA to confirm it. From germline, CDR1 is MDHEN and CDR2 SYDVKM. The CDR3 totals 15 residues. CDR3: CASTTRASFTNEQYF.

CDR3 protein: CASRRDGTSYNEQFF. The chain combines TRBV27 with TRBJ2-1; there is no DNA to check the TCRdb D call of TRBD1. The CDR3 is 15 amino acids. Germline V gene data show CDR1 as MNHEY and CDR2 as SMNVEV (reference sequence).

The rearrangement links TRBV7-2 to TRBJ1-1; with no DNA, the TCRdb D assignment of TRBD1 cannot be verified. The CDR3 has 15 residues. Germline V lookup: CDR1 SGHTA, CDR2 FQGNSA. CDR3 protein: CASRLGGTVNTEAFF.

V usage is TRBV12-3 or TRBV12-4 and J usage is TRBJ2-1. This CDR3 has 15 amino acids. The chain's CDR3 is CASRLDGGSYNEQFF.

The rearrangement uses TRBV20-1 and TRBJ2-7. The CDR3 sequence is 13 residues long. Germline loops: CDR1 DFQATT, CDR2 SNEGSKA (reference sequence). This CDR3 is CSAGASASYEQYF.

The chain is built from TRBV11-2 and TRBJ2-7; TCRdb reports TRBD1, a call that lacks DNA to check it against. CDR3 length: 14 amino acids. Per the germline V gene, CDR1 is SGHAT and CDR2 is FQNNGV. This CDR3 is CASSTRDRGNEQYF.

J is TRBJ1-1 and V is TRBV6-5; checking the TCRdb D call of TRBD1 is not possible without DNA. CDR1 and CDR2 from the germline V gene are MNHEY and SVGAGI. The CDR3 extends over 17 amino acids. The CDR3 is CASSYSKDRPSNTEAFF.

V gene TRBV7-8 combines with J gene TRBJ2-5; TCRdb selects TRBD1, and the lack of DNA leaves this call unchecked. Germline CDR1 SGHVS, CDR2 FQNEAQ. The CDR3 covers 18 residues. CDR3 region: CASSLGRPGQKSGETQYF.

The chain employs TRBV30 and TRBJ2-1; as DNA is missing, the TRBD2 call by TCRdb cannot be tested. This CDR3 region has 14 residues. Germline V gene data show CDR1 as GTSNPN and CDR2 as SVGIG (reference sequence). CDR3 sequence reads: CAWSRLAGGSEQFF.

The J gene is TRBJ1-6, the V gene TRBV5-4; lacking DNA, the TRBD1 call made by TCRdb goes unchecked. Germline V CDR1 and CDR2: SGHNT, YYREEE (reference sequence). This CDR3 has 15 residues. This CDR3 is CASSFRQGNRSPLHF. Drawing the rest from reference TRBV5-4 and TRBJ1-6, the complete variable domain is ETGVTQSPTHLIKTRGQQVTLRCSSQSGHNTVSWYQQALGQGPQFIFQYYREEENGRGNFPPRFSGLQFPNYSSELNVNALELDDSALYLCASSFRQGNRSPLHFGNGTRLTVT.

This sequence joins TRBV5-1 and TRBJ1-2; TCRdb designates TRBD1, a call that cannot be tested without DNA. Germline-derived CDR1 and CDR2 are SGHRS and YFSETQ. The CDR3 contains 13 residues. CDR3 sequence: CASSPRDVEGYTF.

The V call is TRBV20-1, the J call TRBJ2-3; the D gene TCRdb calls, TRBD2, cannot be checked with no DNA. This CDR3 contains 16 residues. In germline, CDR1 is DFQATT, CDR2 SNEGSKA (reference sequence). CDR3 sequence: CSLPPQGGGTTDTQYF.

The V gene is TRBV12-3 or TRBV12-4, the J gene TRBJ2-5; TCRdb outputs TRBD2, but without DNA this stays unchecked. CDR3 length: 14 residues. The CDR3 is CASSFREGKETQYF.

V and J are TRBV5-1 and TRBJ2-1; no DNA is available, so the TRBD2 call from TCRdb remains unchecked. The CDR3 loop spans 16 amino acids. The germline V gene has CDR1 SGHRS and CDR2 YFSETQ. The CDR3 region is CASSSGIGTSINEQFF.

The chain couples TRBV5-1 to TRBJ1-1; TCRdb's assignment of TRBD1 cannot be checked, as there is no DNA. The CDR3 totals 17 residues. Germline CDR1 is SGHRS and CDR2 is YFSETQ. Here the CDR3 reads CASSLGAGGWMNTEAFF.

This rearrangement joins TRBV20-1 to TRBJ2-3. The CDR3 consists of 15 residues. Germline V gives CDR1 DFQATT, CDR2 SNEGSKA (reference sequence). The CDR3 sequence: CSARGYGVGADTQYF.

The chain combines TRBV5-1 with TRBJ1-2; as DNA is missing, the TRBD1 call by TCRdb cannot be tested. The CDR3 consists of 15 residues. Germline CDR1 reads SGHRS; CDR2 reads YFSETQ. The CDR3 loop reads CASSTGDITNYGYTF.

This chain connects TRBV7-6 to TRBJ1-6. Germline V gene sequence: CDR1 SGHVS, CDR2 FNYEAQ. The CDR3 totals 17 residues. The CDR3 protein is CASSRTSRATYNSPLHF.

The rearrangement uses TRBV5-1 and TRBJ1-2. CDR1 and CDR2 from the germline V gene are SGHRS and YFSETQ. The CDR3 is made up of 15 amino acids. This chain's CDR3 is CASSLGRLANYGYTF. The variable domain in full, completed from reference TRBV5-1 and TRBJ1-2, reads KAGVTQTPRYLIKTRGQQVTLSCSPISGHRSVSWYQQTPGQGLQFLFEYFSETQRNKGNFPGRFSGRQFSNSRSEMNVSTLELGDSALYLCASSLGRLANYGYTFGSGTRLTVV.

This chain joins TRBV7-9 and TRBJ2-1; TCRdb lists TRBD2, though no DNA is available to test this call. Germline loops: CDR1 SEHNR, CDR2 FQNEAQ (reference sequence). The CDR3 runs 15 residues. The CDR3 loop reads CASSPGTSRNNEQFF.

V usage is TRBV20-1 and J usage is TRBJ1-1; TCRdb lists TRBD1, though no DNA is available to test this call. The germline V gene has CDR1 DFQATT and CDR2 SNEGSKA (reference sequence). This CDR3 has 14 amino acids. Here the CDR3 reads CSAGGRSVNTEAFF.

The CDR3 protein is CSASQAASYEQYF. The chain is built from TRBV20-1 and TRBJ2-7. The CDR3 has 13 residues. Looked up from germline, CDR1 is DFQATT and CDR2 is SNEGSKA (reference sequence).

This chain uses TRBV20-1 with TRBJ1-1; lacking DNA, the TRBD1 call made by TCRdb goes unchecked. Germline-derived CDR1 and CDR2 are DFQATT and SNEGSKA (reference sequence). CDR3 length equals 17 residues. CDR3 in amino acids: CSARDRGTGEADTEAFF.

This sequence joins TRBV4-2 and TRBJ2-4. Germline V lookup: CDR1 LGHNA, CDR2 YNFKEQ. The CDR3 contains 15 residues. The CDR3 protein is CASSQDLGARNIQYF.

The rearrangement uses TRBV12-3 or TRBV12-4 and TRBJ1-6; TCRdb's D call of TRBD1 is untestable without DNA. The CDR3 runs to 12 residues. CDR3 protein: CASRPGDSPLHF.

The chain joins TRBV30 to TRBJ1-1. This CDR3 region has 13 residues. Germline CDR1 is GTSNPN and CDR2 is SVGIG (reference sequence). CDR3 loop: CAWSFSENTEAFF.

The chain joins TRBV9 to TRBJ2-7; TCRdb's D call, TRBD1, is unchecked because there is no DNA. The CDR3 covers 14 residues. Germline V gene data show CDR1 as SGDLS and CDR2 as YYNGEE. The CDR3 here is CASSPLGSTYEQYF.

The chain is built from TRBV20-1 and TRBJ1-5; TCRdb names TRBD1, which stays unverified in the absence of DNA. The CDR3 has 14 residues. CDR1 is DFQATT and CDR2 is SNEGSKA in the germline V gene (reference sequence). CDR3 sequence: CSAREGREHQPQHF.